Listed below are T cell receptor beta chains from one sample, sequenced in a study of T cells in Graves' hyperthyroidism and ophthalmopathy. TCRdb recomputed calls from the multiplex PCR reads with MiXCR, one row per CDR3 protein. The sample records hundreds of thousands of distinct CDR3 sequences, around 15% being singletons. Source material: blood. The receptors stem from a woman under 30 with Graves' ophthalmopathy. Each CDR3 is given with its conserved first and last residue.

>TRBJ2-7|TRBV29-1
CSVELEGLDRVWGSYEQYF
>TRBJ2-1|TRBV6-1
CASTQAGGAYEQFF
>TRBJ2-6|TRBV6-2/TRBV6-3
CASSSQTGSGANVLTF
>TRBJ1-2|TRBV20-1
CSANAWAGGYGYTF
>TRBJ1-2|TRBV28
CASSARPDYGYTF
>TRBJ2-1|TRBV7-9
CASSLGGVNEQFF
>TRBJ2-2|TRBV6-7
CASKSLEPGELFF
>TRBJ1-1|TRBV20-1
CSAKQGADTEAFF
>TRBJ2-5|TRBV7-2
CASSIMGRKETQYF
>TRBJ1-2|TRBV20-1
CSASDPNRALSPNYGYTF
>TRBJ1-1|TRBV20-1
CSASDRRNTEAFF
>TRBJ2-7|TRBV5-8
CASRKRGGANKQYF
>TRBJ1-2|TRBV30
CAWDTSGAEYGYTF
>TRBJ1-1|TRBV20-1
CSAIKGNTEAFF
>TRBJ2-7|TRBV7-8
CASRTDEYEQYF
>TRBJ2-3|TRBV27
CASSEPGQGRNTQYF
>TRBJ1-1|TRBV18
CASSPIEPMNTEAFF
>TRBJ2-1|TRBV5-8
CASSLGPALNEQFF